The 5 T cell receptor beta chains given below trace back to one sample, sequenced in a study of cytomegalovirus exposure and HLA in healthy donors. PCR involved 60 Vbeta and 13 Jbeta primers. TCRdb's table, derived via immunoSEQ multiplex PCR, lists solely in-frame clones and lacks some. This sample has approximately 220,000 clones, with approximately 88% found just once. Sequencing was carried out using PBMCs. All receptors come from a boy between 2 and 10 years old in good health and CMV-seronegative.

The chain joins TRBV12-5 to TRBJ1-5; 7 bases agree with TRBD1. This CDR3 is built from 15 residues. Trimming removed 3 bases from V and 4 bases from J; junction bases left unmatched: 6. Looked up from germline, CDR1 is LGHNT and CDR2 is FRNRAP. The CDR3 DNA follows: TGTGCTAGTGGTTTCTTAAACAGGGGTAATCAGCCCCAGCATTTT. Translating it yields CASGFLNRGNQPQHF. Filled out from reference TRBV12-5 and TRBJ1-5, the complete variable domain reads DARVTQTPRHKVTEMGQEVTMRCQPILGHNTVFWYRQTMMQGLELLAYFRNRAPLDDSGMPKDRFSAEMPDATLATLKIQPSEPRDSAVYFCASGFLNRGNQPQHFGDGTRLSIL.

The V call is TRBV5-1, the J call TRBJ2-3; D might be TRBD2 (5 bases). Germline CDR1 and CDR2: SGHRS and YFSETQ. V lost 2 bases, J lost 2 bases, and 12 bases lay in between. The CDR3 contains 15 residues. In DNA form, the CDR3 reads TGCGCCAGCAGCTTAGGCGACTATTTCACAGATACGCAGTATTTT. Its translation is CASSLGDYFTDTQYF.

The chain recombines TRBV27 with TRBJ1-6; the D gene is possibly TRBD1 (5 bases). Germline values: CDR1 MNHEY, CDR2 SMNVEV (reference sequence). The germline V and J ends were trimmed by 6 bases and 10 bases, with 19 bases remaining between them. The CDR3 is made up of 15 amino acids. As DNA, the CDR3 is TGTGCCAGCAGCCGCGATGGGGCAGGGTGGTCACCCCTCCACTTT. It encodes CASSRDGAGWSPLHF.

CDR3 sequence (DNA): TGTGCCAGCAGTGAATGGGACAGGTTTTTGGAGACCCAGTACTTC. Its protein product is CASSEWDRFLETQYF. The V and J genes are TRBV25-1 and TRBJ2-5; TRBD1 aligns across 8 bases. Germline CDR1 MGHDK, CDR2 SYGVNS. The CDR3 is made up of 15 amino acids. V dropped 1 base and J dropped 5; count of bases not matched to a gene: 6.

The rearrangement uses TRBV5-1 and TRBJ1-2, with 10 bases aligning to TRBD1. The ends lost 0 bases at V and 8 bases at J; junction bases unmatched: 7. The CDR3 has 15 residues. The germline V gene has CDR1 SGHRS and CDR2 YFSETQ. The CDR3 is CASSLEPTGGAGYTF. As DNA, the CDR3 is TGCGCCAGCAGCTTGGAACCGACAGGGGGCGCGGGCTACACCTTC.